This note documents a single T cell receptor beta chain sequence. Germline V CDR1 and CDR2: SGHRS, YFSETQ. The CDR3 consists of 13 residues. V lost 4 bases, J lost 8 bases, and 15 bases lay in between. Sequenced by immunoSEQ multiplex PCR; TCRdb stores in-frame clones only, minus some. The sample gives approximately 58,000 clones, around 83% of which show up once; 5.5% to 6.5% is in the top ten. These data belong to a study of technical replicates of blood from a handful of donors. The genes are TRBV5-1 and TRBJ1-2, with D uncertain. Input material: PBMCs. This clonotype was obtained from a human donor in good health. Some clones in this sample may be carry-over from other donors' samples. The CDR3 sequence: CASSPGSVWGYTF. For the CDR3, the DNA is TGCGCCAGCAGCCCCGGGTCCGTGTGGGGCTACACCTTC.